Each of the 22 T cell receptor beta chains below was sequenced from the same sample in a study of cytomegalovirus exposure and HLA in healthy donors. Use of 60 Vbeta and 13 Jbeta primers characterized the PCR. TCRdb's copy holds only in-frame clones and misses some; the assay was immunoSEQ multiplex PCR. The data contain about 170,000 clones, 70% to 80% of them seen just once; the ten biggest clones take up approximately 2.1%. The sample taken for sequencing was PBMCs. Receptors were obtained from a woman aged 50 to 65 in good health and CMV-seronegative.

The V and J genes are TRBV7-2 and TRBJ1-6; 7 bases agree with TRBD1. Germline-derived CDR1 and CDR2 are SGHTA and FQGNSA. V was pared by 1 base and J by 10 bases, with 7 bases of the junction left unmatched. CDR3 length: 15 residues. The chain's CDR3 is CASSLETGYSSPLHF. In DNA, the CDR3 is TGTGCCAGCAGCTTAGAGACAGGGTACAGCTCACCCCTCCACTTT.

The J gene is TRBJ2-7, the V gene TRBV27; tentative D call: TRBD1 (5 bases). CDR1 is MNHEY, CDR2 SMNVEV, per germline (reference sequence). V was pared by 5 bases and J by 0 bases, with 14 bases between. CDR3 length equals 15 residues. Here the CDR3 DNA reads TGTGCCAGCAGTCAAACCCCAGGGATCTCCTACGAGCAGTACTTC. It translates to CASSQTPGISYEQYF.

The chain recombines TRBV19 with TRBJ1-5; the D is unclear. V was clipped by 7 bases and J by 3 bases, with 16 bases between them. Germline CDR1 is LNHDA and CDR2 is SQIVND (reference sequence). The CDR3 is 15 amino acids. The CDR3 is CASIPGSVNNQPQHF. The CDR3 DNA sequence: TGTGCCAGTATCCCAGGATCTGTGAACAATCAGCCCCAGCATTTT.

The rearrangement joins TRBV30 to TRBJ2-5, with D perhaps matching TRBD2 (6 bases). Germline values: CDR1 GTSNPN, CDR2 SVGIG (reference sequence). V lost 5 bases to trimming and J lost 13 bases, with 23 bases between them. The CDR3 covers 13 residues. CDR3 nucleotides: TGTGCCTGGTACGGGACTGCCGGTGGGACTGTGTACTTC. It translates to CAWYGTAGGTVYF.

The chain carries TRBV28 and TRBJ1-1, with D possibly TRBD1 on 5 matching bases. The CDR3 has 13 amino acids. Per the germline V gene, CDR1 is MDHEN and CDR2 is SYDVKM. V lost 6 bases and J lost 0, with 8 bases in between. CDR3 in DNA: TGTGCCAGCAGACAACAGGTGAACACTGAAGCTTTCTTT. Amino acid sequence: CASRQQVNTEAFF.

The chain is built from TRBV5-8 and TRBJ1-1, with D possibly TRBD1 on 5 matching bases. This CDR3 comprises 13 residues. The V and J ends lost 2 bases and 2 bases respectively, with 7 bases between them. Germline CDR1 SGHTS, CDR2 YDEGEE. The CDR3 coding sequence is TGTGCCAGCAGCTTCGACAGTAACACTGAAGCTTTCTTT. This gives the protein CASSFDSNTEAFF.

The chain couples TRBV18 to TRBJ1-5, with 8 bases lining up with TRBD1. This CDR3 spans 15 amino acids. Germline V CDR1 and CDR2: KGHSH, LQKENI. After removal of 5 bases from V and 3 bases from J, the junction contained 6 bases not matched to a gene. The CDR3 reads CASSTDRGNNQPQHF. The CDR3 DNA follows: TGTGCCAGCTCAACCGACAGGGGCAACAATCAGCCCCAGCATTTT.

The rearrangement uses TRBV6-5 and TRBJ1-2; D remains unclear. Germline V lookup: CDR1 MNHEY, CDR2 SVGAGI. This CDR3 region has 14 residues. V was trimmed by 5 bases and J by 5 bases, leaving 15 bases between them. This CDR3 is CASSRGWAAYGYTF. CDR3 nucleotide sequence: TGTGCCAGCAGTCGTGGTTGGGCAGCTTATGGCTACACCTTC.

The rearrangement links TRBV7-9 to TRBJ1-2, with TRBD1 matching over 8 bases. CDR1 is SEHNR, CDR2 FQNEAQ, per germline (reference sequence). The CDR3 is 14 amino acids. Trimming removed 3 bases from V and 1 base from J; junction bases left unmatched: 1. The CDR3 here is CASSFTGGNYGYTF. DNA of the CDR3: TGTGCCAGCAGCTTCACAGGGGGTAACTATGGCTACACCTTC. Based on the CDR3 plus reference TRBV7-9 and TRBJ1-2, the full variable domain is DTGVSQNPRHKITKRGQNVTFRCDPISEHNRLYWYRQTLGQGPEFLTYFQNEAQLEKSRLLSDRFSAERPKGSFSTLEIQRTEQGDSAMYLCASSFTGGNYGYTFGSGTRLTVV.

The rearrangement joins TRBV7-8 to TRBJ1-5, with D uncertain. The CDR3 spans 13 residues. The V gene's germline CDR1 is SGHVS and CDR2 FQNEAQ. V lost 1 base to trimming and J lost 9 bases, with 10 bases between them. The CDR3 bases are TGTGCCAGCAGCTTAGACGCGGATCCGCCCCAGCATTTT. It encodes CASSLDADPPQHF.

The DNA for the CDR3 is TGTGCCAGCAGCGTAGGAGGGGGCGGGGAGGAAAATGAAAAACTGTTTTTT. Translating it yields CASSVGGGGEENEKLFF. The rearrangement joins TRBV9 to TRBJ1-4, with TRBD1 matching over 7 bases. This CDR3 has 17 residues. After removal of 0 bases from V and 5 bases from J, the junction contained 10 bases not matched to a gene. Germline values: CDR1 SGDLS, CDR2 YYNGEE.

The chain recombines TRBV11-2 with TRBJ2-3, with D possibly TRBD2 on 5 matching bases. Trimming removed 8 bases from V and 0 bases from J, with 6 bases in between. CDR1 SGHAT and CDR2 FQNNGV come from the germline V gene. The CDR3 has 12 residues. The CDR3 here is CASQRSTDTQYF. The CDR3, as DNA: TGTGCCAGCCAGCGGAGCACAGATACGCAGTATTTT.

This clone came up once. This chain's CDR3 is CASSDNGYGYTF. CDR3 nucleotide sequence: TGTGCCAGCAGTGATAACGGCTATGGCTACACCTTC. The chain links TRBV6-1 to TRBJ1-2; D unresolved. The CDR3 runs to 12 residues. The V and J ends lost 3 bases and 4 bases respectively, with 6 bases between them. CDR1 is MNHNS, CDR2 SASEGT, per germline.

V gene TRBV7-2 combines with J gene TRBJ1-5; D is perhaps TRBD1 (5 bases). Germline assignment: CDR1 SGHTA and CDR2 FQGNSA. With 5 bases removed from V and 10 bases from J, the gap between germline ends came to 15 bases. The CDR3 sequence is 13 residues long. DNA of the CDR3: TGTGCCAGCAGCCCTCAGGGTCCCCAACCCCAGCATTTT. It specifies CASSPQGPQPQHF.

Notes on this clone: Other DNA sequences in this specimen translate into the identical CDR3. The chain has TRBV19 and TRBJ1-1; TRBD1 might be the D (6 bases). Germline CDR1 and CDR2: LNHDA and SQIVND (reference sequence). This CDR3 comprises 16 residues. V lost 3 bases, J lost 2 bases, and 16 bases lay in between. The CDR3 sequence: CASSIWSDSVNTEAFF. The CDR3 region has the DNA TGTGCCAGTAGTATTTGGTCGGACAGTGTTAACACTGAAGCTTTCTTT.

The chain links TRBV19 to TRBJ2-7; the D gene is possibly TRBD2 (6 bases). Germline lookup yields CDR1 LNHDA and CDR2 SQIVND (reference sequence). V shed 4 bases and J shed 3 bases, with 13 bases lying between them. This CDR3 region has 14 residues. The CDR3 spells CASSTRDWRYEQYF. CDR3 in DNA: TGTGCCAGTAGTACCCGGGACTGGCGCTACGAGCAGTACTTC. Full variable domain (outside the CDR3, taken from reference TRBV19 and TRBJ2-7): DGGITQSPKYLFRKEGQNVTLSCEQNLNHDAMYWYRQDPGQGLRLIYYSQIVNDFQKGDIAEGYSVSREKKESFPLTVTSAQKNPTAFYLCASSTRDWRYEQYFGPGTRLTVT.

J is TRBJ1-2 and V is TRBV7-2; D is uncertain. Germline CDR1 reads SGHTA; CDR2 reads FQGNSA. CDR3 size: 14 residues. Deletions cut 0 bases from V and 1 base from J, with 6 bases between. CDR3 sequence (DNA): TGTGCCAGCAGCTTAGCTAACAGTAACTATGGCTACACCTTC. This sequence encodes CASSLANSNYGYTF.

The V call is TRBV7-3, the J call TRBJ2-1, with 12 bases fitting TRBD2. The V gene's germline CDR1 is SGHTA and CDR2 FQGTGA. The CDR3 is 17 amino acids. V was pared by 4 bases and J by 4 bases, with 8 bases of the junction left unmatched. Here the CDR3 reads CASSSTSGRVGYNEQFF. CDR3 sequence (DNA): TGTGCCAGCAGCTCGACTAGCGGGAGAGTAGGTTACAATGAGCAGTTCTTC.

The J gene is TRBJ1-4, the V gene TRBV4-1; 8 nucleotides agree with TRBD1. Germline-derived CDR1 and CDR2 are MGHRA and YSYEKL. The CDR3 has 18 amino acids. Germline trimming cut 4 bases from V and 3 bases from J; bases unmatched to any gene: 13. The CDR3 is CASSLLRGRETSNEKLFF. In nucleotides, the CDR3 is TGCGCCAGCAGCCTCCTCAGGGGGCGAGAAACCTCTAATGAAAAACTGTTTTTT.

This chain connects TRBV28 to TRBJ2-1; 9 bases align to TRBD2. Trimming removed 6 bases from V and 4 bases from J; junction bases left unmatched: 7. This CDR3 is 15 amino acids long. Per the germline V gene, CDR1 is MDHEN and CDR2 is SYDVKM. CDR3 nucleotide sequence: TGTGCCAGCAGGTCGACTAGCGGAGGATACAATGAGCAGTTCTTC. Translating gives CASRSTSGGYNEQFF.

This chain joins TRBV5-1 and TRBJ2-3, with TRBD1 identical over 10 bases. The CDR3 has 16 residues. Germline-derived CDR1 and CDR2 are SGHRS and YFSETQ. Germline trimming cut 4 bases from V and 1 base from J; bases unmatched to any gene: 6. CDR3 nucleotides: TGCGCCAGCAGCCGCGGACAGGGGGGGGGCACAGATACGCAGTATTTT. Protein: CASSRGQGGGTDTQYF. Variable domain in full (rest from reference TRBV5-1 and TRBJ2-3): KAGVTQTPRYLIKTRGQQVTLSCSPISGHRSVSWYQQTPGQGLQFLFEYFSETQRNKGNFPGRFSGRQFSNSRSEMNVSTLELGDSALYLCASSRGQGGGTDTQYFGPGTRLTVL.

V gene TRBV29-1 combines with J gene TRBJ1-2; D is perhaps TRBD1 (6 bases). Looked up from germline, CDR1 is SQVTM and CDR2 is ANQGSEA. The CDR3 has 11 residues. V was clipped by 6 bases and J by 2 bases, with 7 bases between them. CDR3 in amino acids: CSVTGNYGYTF. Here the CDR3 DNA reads TGCAGCGTAACAGGGAACTATGGCTACACCTTC.